The 20 T cell receptor beta chains in this list originate from one sample, sequenced in a study of T cell responses to AZD1222 COVID-19 vaccine. The data were produced by immunoSEQ multiplex PCR, yet TCRdb's version contains in-frame clones alone and is incomplete. This sample yields roughly 180,000 clones, of which around 93% are seen a single time; 9.2% belongs to the top ten. Sequencing used peripheral blood, obtained on day 0 of AZD1222 vaccination. The receptors originated from an adult in good health.

The rearrangement joins TRBV9 to TRBJ2-3; 13 bases agree with TRBD2. Germline V CDR1 and CDR2: SGDLS, YYNGEE. V was pared by 3 bases and J by 4 bases, with 5 bases of the junction left unmatched. The CDR3 has 16 residues. Here the CDR3 reads CASSGPGLAGPDTQYF. The CDR3 DNA reads TGTGCCAGCAGCGGACCGGGACTAGCGGGACCAGATACGCAGTATTTT.

This clone was observed a few times. V usage is TRBV15 and J usage is TRBJ2-1, with TRBD1 matching over 8 bases. CDR3 length: 15 residues. The J segment lost 4 bases and the V segment lost 8 bases, leaving 10 bases of the junction unmatched. Germline values: CDR1 LNHNV, CDR2 YYDKDF (reference sequence). CDR3 nucleotides: TGTGCCACCTGGGGGCGGACAGGGAGTTACAATGAGCAGTTCTTC. Its protein product is CATWGRTGSYNEQFF.

The J gene is TRBJ1-2, the V gene TRBV24-1; D is ambiguous. Germline V gene lookup returns CDR1 KGHDR and CDR2 SFDVKD. V was trimmed by 1 base and J by 4 bases, leaving 6 bases between them. The length of the CDR3 is 13 residues. The CDR3 coding sequence is TGTGCCACCAGTGATTTTAGGACCTATGGCTACACCTTC. As protein: CATSDFRTYGYTF.

This chain connects TRBV9 to TRBJ2-5; 11 bases line up with TRBD2. Germline V lookup: CDR1 SGDLS, CDR2 YYNGEE. Losses at the gene ends were 3 bases for V and 5 bases for J; bases not matched to a gene: 6. This CDR3 has 15 residues. CDR3 nucleotide sequence: TGTGCCAGCAGCGGAGTGGGGACTAGCGGTGAGACCCAGTACTTC. It translates to CASSGVGTSGETQYF.

This clone was seen a few times. The chain recombines TRBV7-9 with TRBJ1-2; D might be TRBD1 (5 bases). The germline CDR1 and CDR2 sequences are SEHNR and FQNEAQ (reference sequence). The CDR3 spans 16 residues. Trimming left V 1 base short and J 0 bases short, with 12 bases between. CDR3 residues: CASSLESTASNYGYTF. The CDR3 DNA follows: TGTGCCAGCAGCTTAGAATCGACAGCTTCTAACTATGGCTACACCTTC.

The V gene is TRBV6-5, the J gene TRBJ1-2; 7 positions agree with TRBD1. The junction had 4 bases not matched to a gene; V was cut back by 8 bases and J by 1 base. CDR1 MNHEY and CDR2 SVGAGI come from the germline V gene. This CDR3 is 13 amino acids long. CDR3 loop: CASHRDSNYGYTF. The CDR3 coding sequence is TGTGCCAGCCACCGGGACAGTAACTATGGCTACACCTTC.

This chain connects TRBV27 to TRBJ1-3, with D possibly being TRBD1 (5 bases). The V end was cut by 5 bases, the J end by 4 bases, with 9 bases between. Germline V gene lookup returns CDR1 MNHEY and CDR2 SMNVEV (reference sequence). CDR3 length equals 13 residues. CDR3 sequence: CASSGTWGNTIYF. The CDR3 DNA follows: TGTGCCAGCAGTGGGACGTGGGGAAACACCATATATTTT.

The chain recombines TRBV28 with TRBJ1-3; D is ambiguous. V lost 3 bases and J lost 8, with 11 bases in between. Germline CDR1 MDHEN, CDR2 SYDVKM. The CDR3 totals 13 residues. In DNA form, the CDR3 reads TGTGCCAGCAGTTTTGGGCAACGGGACACCATATATTTT. It yields the protein CASSFGQRDTIYF.

The V gene is TRBV28, the J gene TRBJ2-7; D call uncertain. CDR1 and CDR2 from the germline V gene are MDHEN and SYDVKM. The CDR3 consists of 15 residues. The V gene lost 6 bases and the J gene lost 2 bases, with 17 bases spanning the gap. The CDR3 bases are TGTGCCAGCAGGACACAGACCCGGTCCGCCTACGAGCAGTACTTC. Translation gives CASRTQTRSAYEQYF.

The chain uses TRBV10-3 and TRBJ1-1, with D tentatively TRBD1 (6 bases). V lost 4 bases, J lost 1 base, and 7 bases lay in between. Germline CDR1 reads ENHRY; CDR2 reads SYGVKD. CDR3 length: 13 residues. DNA of the CDR3: TGTGCCATCAGTGGACAGGCGAACACTGAAGCTTTCTTT. It codes for CAISGQANTEAFF.

On this clone itself: Distinct nucleotide sequences in the sample also encode this CDR3. The chain links TRBV28 to TRBJ2-7; tentative D call: TRBD1 (6 bases). Germline V lookup: CDR1 MDHEN, CDR2 SYDVKM. Deletions cut 5 bases from V and 3 bases from J, with 8 bases between. This CDR3 is built from 12 residues. CDR3 in DNA: TGTGCCAGCAGTCTACAGGGCTACGAGCAGTACTTC. This codes for CASSLQGYEQYF.

The chain carries TRBV15 and TRBJ1-5; tentatively, D is TRBD1 (5 bases). Germline assignment: CDR1 LNHNV and CDR2 YYDKDF (reference sequence). V lost 0 bases and J 1 base, leaving 10 bases between the germline ends. The length of the CDR3 is 16 residues. CDR3 sequence reads: CATSRDGSGSNQPQHF. The CDR3 DNA sequence: TGTGCCACCAGCAGAGATGGGTCAGGGAGCAATCAGCCCCAGCATTTT.

The count of this clone is one. The chain links TRBV2 to TRBJ2-2, with TRBD2 matching 8 bases. The CDR3 spans 16 residues. Unmatched junction bases numbered 6, after V lost 4 bases and J lost 2 bases. Germline CDR1 reads SNHLY; CDR2 reads FYNNEI. CDR3 DNA: TGTGCCAGCAGTGCAGGGAGCGGGAGTAACACCGGGGAGCTGTTTTTT. This encodes CASSAGSGSNTGELFF.

The J gene is TRBJ1-1, the V gene TRBV5-1, with a tentative D call TRBD1 (5 bases). The V gene's germline CDR1 is SGHRS and CDR2 YFSETQ. V lost 0 bases and J 3 bases, leaving 6 bases between the germline ends. The CDR3 length is 13 residues. The CDR3 loop reads CASSLAGDTEAFF. The DNA of the CDR3 is TGCGCCAGCAGCTTGGCGGGGGACACTGAAGCTTTCTTT.

This chain uses TRBV6-5 with TRBJ1-2; perhaps TRBD1 as D (5 bases). With 2 bases removed from V and 5 bases from J, the gap between germline ends came to 15 bases. The CDR3 sequence is 15 residues long. In germline, CDR1 is MNHEY, CDR2 SVGAGI. CDR3 bases: TGTGCCAGCAGTTACATAGGGGACGGGTTTTATGGCTACACCTTC. Its protein product is CASSYIGDGFYGYTF.

This clone was found once. The chain couples TRBV5-6 to TRBJ2-7; 7 bases align to TRBD1. This CDR3 region has 16 residues. The germline V gene encodes CDR1 SGHDT and CDR2 YYEEEE. The J segment lost 9 bases and the V segment lost 2 bases, leaving 17 bases of the junction unmatched. CDR3 in DNA: TGTGCCAGCAGCTTATGGACCTTCGGACAGGCCGCGGGGCAGTACTTC. It translates to CASSLWTFGQAAGQYF.

CDR3 region: CASSLASMNTEAFF. The CDR3 bases are TGCGCCAGCAGCTTGGCTTCGATGAACACTGAAGCTTTCTTT. The V and J genes are TRBV5-1 and TRBJ1-1, with D hard to call. V dropped 0 bases and J dropped 0 bases, with 6 bases sitting between them. The CDR3 has 14 residues. Germline loops: CDR1 SGHRS, CDR2 YFSETQ.

V usage is TRBV19 and J usage is TRBJ1-1, with D maybe TRBD1 (5 bases). There are 15 residues in the CDR3. The V gene lost 2 bases and the J gene lost 3 bases, with 13 bases spanning the gap. Germline CDR1 is LNHDA and CDR2 is SQIVND (reference sequence). The CDR3 coding sequence is TGTGCCAGTAGTATATCGATCGGGGGGTACACTGAAGCTTTCTTT. It codes for CASSISIGGYTEAFF.

The chain has TRBV11-1 and TRBJ2-5; possible D gene TRBD1, 6 bases. Germline-derived CDR1 and CDR2 are SGHAT and FQDESV (reference sequence). The CDR3 contains 15 residues. V lost 1 base, J lost 5 bases, and 14 bases lay in between. The chain's CDR3 is CASSLEFGGEETQYF. In DNA, the CDR3 is TGTGCCAGCAGCTTAGAATTTGGGGGCGAGGAGACCCAGTACTTC.

This chain links TRBV29-1 with TRBJ1-2, with D unresolved. V was shortened by 4 bases and J by 4 bases, with 10 bases between the two germline ends. The CDR3 has 12 amino acids. Germline V CDR1 and CDR2: SQVTM, ANQGSEA. The CDR3 DNA is TGCAGCGTTGTAAGCCAGTCCTATGGCTACACCTTC. Encoded protein: CSVVSQSYGYTF.